The 9 T cell receptor beta chains given below trace back to one sample, sequenced in a study of T cells in Graves' hyperthyroidism and ophthalmopathy (dated by TCRdb to between 2018 and 2021). Preparation of the library involved multiplex PCR. The run used an Illumina HiSeq 2000. The TCR beta CDR3 regions were amplified from RNA transcripts. The first round of RT-PCR for the TCR CDR3 was performed with the HTBI primer set and the Qiagen OneStep RT-PCR kit. TCRdb reprocessed the public reads (quality trimming at Q25 with fastp, clone calling with MiXCR) and kept in-frame beta chains. CDR3 protein sequences are deduplicated, and each keeps its most common genes and DNA. The sample has a few hundred thousand distinct CDR3 sequences on record, approximately 22% of them singletons. Around 47% of the sample belongs to the ten largest clones. Sequencing was carried out using blood. The source is an older woman with Graves' ophthalmopathy.

This clonotype was detected only a few times. CDR3 nucleotide sequence: TGTGCCAGTCGACTAGCGGGAGCAGATACGCAGTATTTT. Its translation is CASRLAGADTQYF. This rearrangement joins TRBV19 to TRBJ2-3; TRBD2 agrees at 12 bases. V trimming: 8 bases; J trimming: 4 bases; junction bases outside the gene matches: 1. Germline values: CDR1 LNHDA, CDR2 SQIVND (reference sequence). The length of the CDR3 is 13 residues.

The chain is built from TRBV19 and TRBJ1-1, with 8 nucleotides matching TRBD1. The CDR3 spans 17 residues. The J segment lost 0 bases and the V segment lost 1 base, leaving 7 bases of the junction unmatched. CDR1 is LNHDA and CDR2 is SQIVND in the germline V gene (reference sequence). The CDR3 reads CASSIGTGLLMNTEAFF. In DNA form, the CDR3 reads TGTGCCAGTAGTATAGGGACAGGGTTATTAATGAACACTGAAGCTTTCTTT.

The chain combines TRBV4-1 with TRBJ2-5; 7 bases are shared with TRBD2. The V gene end was trimmed by 4 bases and the J gene end by 5 bases; junction bases not matched to a gene: 7. Germline-derived CDR1 and CDR2 are MGHRA and YSYEKL. The CDR3 loop spans 14 amino acids. CDR3 coding DNA: TGCGCCAGCAGCCCGTCCGGGACTACGGAGACCCAGTACTTC. This gives the protein CASSPSGTTETQYF.

This clonotype was counted between two and nine times. The V and J genes are TRBV20-1 and TRBJ1-6, with TRBD1 as a possible D gene (6 bases). Germline loops: CDR1 DFQATT, CDR2 SNEGSKA (reference sequence). The CDR3 sequence is 13 residues long. V gave up 5 bases and J gave up 9 bases, with 14 bases separating them. The CDR3 protein is CSAGQTASSPLHF. CDR3 DNA sequence: TGCAGTGCTGGACAGACGGCCAGTTCACCCCTCCACTTT.

This rearrangement joins TRBV12-3 or TRBV12-4 to TRBJ2-4; D possibly corresponds to TRBD1 (6 bases). V lost 6 bases and J lost 16, with 16 bases in between. The CDR3 sequence is 11 residues long. DNA for the CDR3: TGTGCCAGCAGCAGGGGTTCACGTAGTTACTTC. This sequence encodes CASSRGSRSYF.

The rearrangement links TRBV19 to TRBJ1-1; possible D gene TRBD1, 5 bases. V lost 6 bases, J lost 10 bases, and 15 bases lay in between. Germline V lookup: CDR1 LNHDA, CDR2 SQIVND (reference sequence). CDR3 length: 12 amino acids. CDR3 in amino acids: CASSNQDRGAFF. CDR3 DNA: TGTGCCAGTAGCAACCAAGACAGAGGAGCTTTCTTT.

The V gene is TRBV6-2 or TRBV6-3, the J gene TRBJ2-5, with TRBD1 matching over 7 bases. The CDR3 is 13 amino acids. CDR1 and CDR2 (germline): MNHEY, SVGEGT. V shed 6 bases, J shed 3 bases, and the junction held 4 bases outside the gene matches. CDR3: CASRYDREETQYF. CDR3 nucleotides: TGTGCCAGCAGATATGACAGGGAAGAGACCCAGTACTTC.

This clonotype was picked up many times. The chain carries TRBV12-3 or TRBV12-4 and TRBJ1-5, with TRBD1 matching 9 bases. V trimming: 1 base; J trimming: 0 bases; junction bases outside the gene matches: 4. The CDR3 is made up of 17 amino acids. The CDR3 loop reads CASSLGDRVYSNQPQHF. The DNA for the CDR3 is TGTGCCAGCAGTTTAGGGGACAGGGTTTATAGCAATCAGCCCCAGCATTTT.

This clonotype was seen a few times. The V and J genes are TRBV10-3 and TRBJ2-5; possible D gene TRBD2, 5 bases. V was clipped by 10 bases and J by 2 bases, with 11 bases between them. The CDR3 has 12 amino acids. From germline, CDR1 is ENHRY and CDR2 SYGVKD. CDR3 sequence (DNA): TGTGCCACCGCCGGCGGGCAAGAGACCCAGTACTTC. The encoded protein is CATAGGQETQYF.